One and the same sample provided the 29 T cell receptor beta chains below, sequenced in a study of cytomegalovirus exposure and HLA in healthy donors (dated by TCRdb to about 2017). Libraries came from the immunoSEQ multiplex PCR assay. For the multiplex PCR, a mixture combining 60 forward primers for TCR Vbeta segments and 13 reverse primers for TCR Jbeta segments was used. The source is immuneACCESS, and TCRdb retained only in-frame sequences with V and J called. Part of the clones is not carried over; for the studies checked, unresolved V genes explain less than half of this, and the remainder is unexplained. The sample table records 100,000 to 150,000 clones. The top ten constitute about 1.8% of the sample. Sequencing used PBMCs. The receptor set was obtained from a man aged 18 to 30 in good health and CMV-seronegative.

V is TRBV7-2 and J is TRBJ1-2, with 7 bases lining up with TRBD1. From germline, CDR1 is SGHTA and CDR2 FQGNSA. After removal of 3 bases from V and 8 bases from J, the junction contained 12 bases not matched to a gene. The CDR3 has 15 residues. The CDR3 protein is CASSFYVDRLGGYTF. The CDR3 DNA follows: TGTGCCAGCAGCTTCTATGTGGACAGGTTGGGAGGCTACACCTTC.

The chain links TRBV20-1 to TRBJ2-1; D uncertain. V lost 6 bases, J lost 10 bases, and 10 bases lay in between. The CDR3 spans 10 residues. CDR1 and CDR2 (germline): DFQATT, SNEGSKA (reference sequence). The CDR3, as DNA: TGCAGTGCAGCGCTAGACGAGCAGTTCTTC. Translated: CSAALDEQFF.

V and J are TRBV4-3 and TRBJ1-1; a weak D match, TRBD1 (6 bases). From germline, CDR1 is LGHNA and CDR2 YSLEER. V lost 3 bases, J lost 10 bases, and 9 bases lay in between. This CDR3 is built from 11 residues. CDR3 residues: CASSQGAGAFF. The DNA of the CDR3 is TGCGCCAGCAGCCAGGGGGCTGGAGCTTTCTTT.

The chain joins TRBV6-6 to TRBJ2-7; D perhaps matches TRBD1 (6 bases). Germline CDR1 is MNHNY and CDR2 is SVGAGI (reference sequence). V lost 6 bases and J 4 bases, leaving 13 bases between the germline ends. The CDR3 sequence is 13 residues long. The CDR3 protein is CASRTKGGYEQYF. The CDR3 region has the DNA TGTGCCAGCAGGACGAAAGGGGGTTACGAGCAGTACTTC.

This chain connects TRBV2 to TRBJ2-7; D is possibly TRBD2 (6 bases). Germline V gene data show CDR1 as SNHLY and CDR2 as FYNNEI. Trimming stripped 7 bases from V and 2 bases from J, with 15 bases between. The CDR3 runs 14 residues. The CDR3: CASIERRETYEQYF. In DNA form, the CDR3 reads TGTGCCAGCATAGAGAGGCGGGAAACCTACGAGCAGTACTTC.

In regard to this clone: A junction boundary mismatches the germline segment, possibly from a read error. The V gene is TRBV7-7, the J gene TRBJ2-3; D is possibly TRBD1 (6 bases). This CDR3 has 15 amino acids. Germline V gene data show CDR1 as SSHAT and CDR2 as FNYEAQ (reference sequence). The CDR3 sequence is CASSPGHFSTDTQYF. DNA of the CDR3: TGTGCTAGCAGCCCGGGACACTTTAGCACAGATACGCAGTATTTT.

This chain connects TRBV4-3 to TRBJ1-5; D is unresolved. Germline-derived CDR1 and CDR2 are LGHNA and YSLEER. Trimming removed 1 base at V and 6 bases at J, with 10 bases between. The CDR3 contains 14 residues. CDR3 coding DNA: TGCGCCAGCAGCCAAGCGCAGTATGGTCAGCCCCAGCATTTT. Its translation is CASSQAQYGQPQHF.

The chain uses TRBV5-1 and TRBJ2-3; 12 bases are a match to TRBD2. The germline gives CDR1 SGHRS, CDR2 YFSETQ. This CDR3 region has 17 residues. J was trimmed by 0 bases and V by 0 bases; bases with no gene match: 2. CDR3 amino acids: CASSLDLAGGSTDTQYF. Written as DNA, the CDR3 is TGCGCCAGCAGCTTGGATCTAGCGGGGGGGAGCACAGATACGCAGTATTTT.

V is TRBV10-3 and J is TRBJ2-1; TRBD2 matches at 10 bases. The CDR3 covers 17 residues. Germline CDR1 is ENHRY and CDR2 is SYGVKD. V shed 0 bases and J 5 bases; nucleotides not matched to a gene: 7. The CDR3 here is CAISESVLAGAHNEQFF. CDR3 nucleotide sequence: TGTGCCATCAGTGAGTCTGTGCTAGCGGGAGCCCACAATGAGCAGTTCTTC.

The chain is built from TRBV27 and TRBJ1-4; D not resolved. The CDR3 totals 16 residues. CDR1 and CDR2 from the germline V gene are MNHEY and SMNVEV (reference sequence). V gave up 6 bases and J gave up 4 bases, with 18 bases separating them. CDR3 coding DNA: TGTGCCAGCAGCGGGGTAGAAAGAAGGAGTAATGAAAAACTGTTTTTT. It yields the protein CASSGVERRSNEKLFF.

V and J are TRBV28 and TRBJ1-2; 10 bases are a match to TRBD1. CDR1 and CDR2 from the germline V gene are MDHEN and SYDVKM. V gave up 6 bases and J gave up 11 bases; unmatched junction bases: 9. This CDR3 is built from 13 residues. Here the CDR3 reads CASSSGTGERYTF. In nucleotides, the CDR3 is TGTGCCAGCAGCTCCGGGACAGGGGAACGATACACCTTC.

This chain joins TRBV2 and TRBJ2-2; 8 nucleotides line up with TRBD1. This CDR3 region has 16 residues. With V trimmed by 5 bases and J by 6 bases, 11 bases remained unmatched. CDR1 is SNHLY and CDR2 is FYNNEI in the germline V gene. The CDR3: CASSHSQGALPGELFF. The CDR3 nucleotides read TGTGCCAGCAGTCACTCCCAGGGGGCGCTCCCCGGGGAGCTGTTTTTT.

This chain links TRBV28 with TRBJ2-5; the D is unclear. Germline CDR1 reads MDHEN; CDR2 reads SYDVKM. V lost 2 bases and J lost 3, with 13 bases in between. The CDR3 contains 15 residues. The CDR3 is CASSLEGSREETQYF. CDR3 DNA sequence: TGTGCCAGCAGTTTAGAAGGCAGTCGGGAAGAGACCCAGTACTTC.

CDR3 in DNA: TGCGCCAGCAGCGATCACGGGGAGAGCAATCAGCCCCAGCATTTT. This gives the protein CASSDHGESNQPQHF. The V call is TRBV4-1, the J call TRBJ1-5; D unresolved. The CDR3 consists of 15 residues. V was clipped by 5 bases and J by 1 base, with 12 bases between them. CDR1 and CDR2 from the germline V gene are MGHRA and YSYEKL.

The chain combines TRBV4-3 with TRBJ2-4; D perhaps matches TRBD2 (5 bases). This CDR3 spans 16 amino acids. V was clipped by 1 base and J by 0 bases, with 10 bases between them. In germline, CDR1 is LGHNA, CDR2 YSLEER. In DNA form, the CDR3 reads TGCGCCAGCAGCCAAGGTAACGGGATAGCCAAAAACATTCAGTACTTC. This sequence encodes CASSQGNGIAKNIQYF.

For the CDR3, the DNA is TGTGCCAGCAGCCCCCATGCGGGGAACACTGAAGCTTTCTTT. Protein product: CASSPHAGNTEAFF. The chain carries TRBV7-9 and TRBJ1-1, with D hard to call. This CDR3 is 14 amino acids long. The germline V gene has CDR1 SEHNR and CDR2 FQNEAQ (reference sequence). V was trimmed by 5 bases and J by 1 base, leaving 11 bases between them.

This chain links TRBV28 with TRBJ2-7, with 7 bases matching TRBD2. The CDR3 sequence is 13 residues long. J gave up 7 bases and V 6 bases, and 9 bases lay outside the gene matches. The germline V gene encodes CDR1 MDHEN and CDR2 SYDVKM. The CDR3 DNA is TGTGCCAGCAGACGCCGGATGGGAGGGGAGCAGTACTTC. It encodes CASRRRMGGEQYF.

The chain has TRBV5-4 and TRBJ2-5; D possibly corresponds to TRBD1 (5 bases). The end of the DNA aligns better with TRBJ2-7, so the J call may be wrong. This CDR3 comprises 17 residues. Germline loops: CDR1 SGHNT, CDR2 YYREEE (reference sequence). Here the CDR3 DNA reads TGTGCCAGCAGTTCTGCTAAGTGGGGCCTCGGGTACTACGAGCAGTACTTC. Residues: CASSSAKWGLGYYEQYF.

V and J are TRBV10-3 and TRBJ1-1; 10 bases map to TRBD1. J lost 1 base, V lost 7 bases, and 3 bases had no gene match. The CDR3 has 14 residues. Germline lookup yields CDR1 ENHRY and CDR2 SYGVKD. The CDR3 is CAITRDRGNTEAFF. CDR3 in DNA: TGTGCCATCACTAGGGACAGGGGGAACACTGAAGCTTTCTTT.

The CDR3: CASSVQGGGYTF. The DNA for the CDR3 is TGTGCCAGCAGTGTCCAGGGCGGCGGCTACACCTTC. This chain joins TRBV28 and TRBJ1-2, with a weak D call TRBD1 (5 bases). V dropped 5 bases and J dropped 8 bases, with 12 bases sitting between them. The germline CDR1 and CDR2 sequences are MDHEN and SYDVKM. This CDR3 comprises 12 residues.

For the CDR3, the DNA is TGCGCCAGCAGCCTCGTGAGTACAGATACGCAGTATTTT. Protein sequence: CASSLVSTDTQYF. The chain is built from TRBV4-3 and TRBJ2-3; D remains unclear. The CDR3 is 13 amino acids. Germline CDR1 reads LGHNA; CDR2 reads YSLEER. V gave up 4 bases and J gave up 3 bases, with 8 bases separating them.

The gene calls are TRBV11-1 and TRBJ2-1; TRBD2 matches 11 bases. V trimming: 3 bases; J trimming: 5 bases; junction bases outside the gene matches: 12. The CDR3 consists of 18 residues. The germline V gene encodes CDR1 SGHAT and CDR2 FQDESV (reference sequence). The CDR3 loop reads CASSFLAGGLIVDNEQFF. Written as DNA, the CDR3 is TGTGCCAGCAGCTTCTTAGCGGGAGGGTTGATTGTCGACAATGAGCAGTTCTTC.

The chain recombines TRBV7-4 with TRBJ2-5; the match to TRBD2 covers 7 bases. V lost 10 bases, J lost 4 bases, and 12 bases stayed unmatched. There are 14 residues in the CDR3. Germline CDR1 reads SGHVT; CDR2 reads SQSDAQ. CDR3: CATTGLTARETQYF. DNA of the CDR3: TGTGCCACCACGGGACTAACGGCCCGAGAGACCCAGTACTTC. Full variable domain (rest looked up from reference TRBV7-4 and TRBJ2-5): GAGVSQSPRYKVAKRGRDVALRCDSISGHVTLYWYRQTLGQGSEVLTYSQSDAQRDKSGRPSGRFSAERPERSVSTLKIQRTEQGDSAVYLCATTGLTARETQYFGPGTRLLVL.

This chain joins TRBV5-6 and TRBJ1-5; 8 nucleotides agree with TRBD1. Germline-derived CDR1 and CDR2 are SGHDT and YYEEEE. V dropped 0 bases and J dropped 2; count of bases not matched to a gene: 7. The length of the CDR3 is 17 residues. The DNA of the CDR3 is TGTGCCAGCAGCTTGGGTCCCCAGGGGGCAGGCAATCAGCCCCAGCATTTT. It codes for CASSLGPQGAGNQPQHF. The entire variable domain, with the rest obtained from reference TRBV5-6 and TRBJ1-5, is as follows: DAGVTQSPTHLIKTRGQQVTLRCSPKSGHDTVSWYQQALGQGPQFIFQYYEEEERQRGNFPDRFSGHQFPNYSSELNVNALLLGDSALYLCASSLGPQGAGNQPQHFGDGTRLSIL.

This chain connects TRBV5-4 to TRBJ2-1, with TRBD2 matching over 8 bases. Germline assignment: CDR1 SGHNT and CDR2 YYREEE (reference sequence). The CDR3 length is 15 residues. V was pared by 1 base and J by 6 bases, with 6 bases of the junction left unmatched. CDR3 coding DNA: TGTGCCAGCAGCTTGCTATCGGCGGGAGGCAATGAGCAGTTCTTC. This gives the protein CASSLLSAGGNEQFF. The full variable domain, with the rest looked up from reference TRBV5-4 and TRBJ2-1, is ETGVTQSPTHLIKTRGQQVTLRCSSQSGHNTVSWYQQALGQGPQFIFQYYREEENGRGNFPPRFSGLQFPNYSSELNVNALELDDSALYLCASSLLSAGGNEQFFGPGTRLTVL.

CDR3 amino acids: CASSSGQRIDTIYF. The CDR3 bases are TGTGCCAGCAGCTCGGGACAGAGGATCGACACCATATATTTT. The genes are TRBV7-2 and TRBJ1-3, with 7 positions matching TRBD1. This CDR3 has 14 residues. J gave up 8 bases and V 4 bases, and 8 bases lay outside the gene matches. The V gene's germline CDR1 is SGHTA and CDR2 FQGNSA.

J is TRBJ1-3 and V is TRBV2; 9 positions agree with TRBD1. The CDR3 is 16 residues long. With V trimmed by 4 bases and J by 3 bases, 7 bases remained unmatched. Per germline, CDR1 SNHLY and CDR2 FYNNEI. CDR3 in DNA: TGTGCCAGCAGTGCTACACAGGGGGCGGTTGGAAACACCATATATTTT. Protein: CASSATQGAVGNTIYF.

V and J are TRBV7-9 and TRBJ1-2; no firm D call. The CDR3 is 13 amino acids. The germline V and J ends were trimmed by 3 bases and 0 bases, with 5 bases remaining between them. Germline V CDR1 and CDR2: SEHNR, FQNEAQ (reference sequence). CDR3 residues: CASSFAANYGYTF. The CDR3 DNA reads as TGTGCCAGCAGCTTTGCGGCTAACTATGGCTACACCTTC.

The chain uses TRBV28 and TRBJ2-7; 8 bases line up with TRBD1. The V gene's germline CDR1 is MDHEN and CDR2 SYDVKM. The CDR3 runs 17 residues. V trimming: 6 bases; J trimming: 1 base; junction bases outside the gene matches: 14. This CDR3 reads CASSLREGGQVSYEQYF. Written as DNA, the CDR3 is TGTGCCAGCAGCCTTCGAGAGGGGGGACAGGTATCCTACGAGCAGTACTTC. Complete variable domain (other parts from reference TRBV28 and TRBJ2-7): DVKVTQSSRYLVKRTGEKVFLECVQDMDHENMFWYRQDPGLGLRLIYFSYDVKMKEKGDIPEGYSVSREKKERFSLILESASTNQTSMYLCASSLREGGQVSYEQYFGPGTRLTVT.